Shown below are 4 T cell receptor beta chains from a single sample sequenced in a study of OX40 agonist ivuxolimab in advanced cancers. The method was the immunoSEQ multiplex PCR assay. In TCRdb, the immuneACCESS table is reduced to in-frame sequences with V and J assigned. These tables do not hold every clone; where another copy was compared, an unresolved V gene accounts for under half, and the others remain unexplained. The sample table shows roughly 50,000 clones, and roughly 82% are seen once. The top ten clonotypes cover roughly 6.5% of the sample. The sequencing used CD4+ or CD8+ T cells sorted from blood, collected in a trial of the OX40 agonist ivuxolimab. These receptors originate from an adult with an advanced solid tumor such as melanoma, head and neck, liver or kidney cancer.

The CDR3 reads CASSTHMSRGGTEAFF. The CDR3 DNA reads TGTGCCAGTAGTACCCACATGAGCAGGGGGGGGACTGAAGCTTTCTTT. The V and J genes are TRBV19 and TRBJ1-1, with 7 nucleotides matching TRBD1. J gave up 5 bases and V 4 bases, and 13 bases lay outside the gene matches. This CDR3 contains 16 residues. The germline V gene encodes CDR1 LNHDA and CDR2 SQIVND (reference sequence). Using reference TRBV19 and TRBJ1-1 for the parts outside the CDR3, the full variable domain is DGGITQSPKYLFRKEGQNVTLSCEQNLNHDAMYWYRQDPGQGLRLIYYSQIVNDFQKGDIAEGYSVSREKKESFPLTVTSAQKNPTAFYLCASSTHMSRGGTEAFFGQGTRLTVV.

CDR3 residues: CASSYGTEFYEQYF. In nucleotides, the CDR3 is TGTGCCAGCAGTTACGGGACAGAGTTCTACGAGCAGTACTTC. The rearrangement uses TRBV6-6 and TRBJ2-7, with 7 bases identical to TRBD1. The V gene end was trimmed by 2 bases and the J gene end by 3 bases; junction bases not matched to a gene: 4. The CDR3 consists of 14 residues. Germline V gene lookup returns CDR1 MNHNY and CDR2 SVGAGI (reference sequence).

This clone was observed at least ten times. The chain couples TRBV9 to TRBJ2-1, with 9 bases that match TRBD2. CDR3 size: 15 residues. CDR1 SGDLS and CDR2 YYNGEE come from the germline V gene. Trimming took 3 bases from V and 7 from J; bases not matched to a gene: 8. DNA of the CDR3: TGTGCCAGCAGCGCTAGCGGGATACAGCTGAATGAGCAGTTCTTC. Its translation: CASSASGIQLNEQFF.

CDR3 bases: TGTGCCAGTAGTATAGAAAAGGGGGGGCATCAGCCCCAGCATTTT. It translates to CASSIEKGGHQPQHF. This chain connects TRBV19 to TRBJ1-5, with a possible D match to TRBD1 (6 bases). V lost 0 bases to trimming and J lost 5 bases, with 11 bases between them. The CDR3 contains 15 residues. Looked up from germline, CDR1 is LNHDA and CDR2 is SQIVND (reference sequence).